The rows below give T cell receptor beta chains drawn from one sample of a study of shared clonotypes between healthy human individuals. Produced via immunoSEQ multiplex PCR; TCRdb's table is partial and in-frame only. The sample shows about 2 million clones, 85% to 95% of them seen only once. Sequencing was done on a sample of naive CD8+ T cells sorted from blood. The source of these receptors is a man in his late teens or twenties in good health. CDR3s include the opening cysteine and the closing phenylalanine or tryptophan. The order of the fields is CDR3 protein, CDR3 DNA, CDR3 length, J gene, clone size, D gene, V gene. A D gene is named only where the DNA matches it firmly. Clone size is shown for a subset of rows, as once, few, many or a class of expanded clone.

CDR3 protein: CASSPSEVETQYF
CDR3 DNA: TGTGCCAGCAGCCCCAGCGAGGTAGAAACGCAGTATTTT
CDR3 length: 13
J gene: TRBJ2-3
clone size: -
D gene: -
V gene: TRBV7-9

CDR3 protein: CASSLSGGSSYEQYF
CDR3 DNA: TGTGCCAGCAGTCTCTCAGGGGGAAGCTCCTACGAGCAGTACTTC
CDR3 length: 15
J gene: TRBJ2-7
clone size: -
D gene: TRBD1
V gene: TRBV28

CDR3 protein: CASSVGGRMNTEAFF
CDR3 DNA: TGTGCCAGCAGCGTAGGGGGCCGAATGAACACTGAAGCTTTCTTT
CDR3 length: 15
J gene: TRBJ1-1
clone size: -
D gene: -
V gene: TRBV9

CDR3 protein: CSSRDRVGYGYTF
CDR3 DNA: TGCAGCTCCCGGGACAGGGTTGGATATGGCTACACCTTC
CDR3 length: 13
J gene: TRBJ1-2
clone size: -
D gene: TRBD1
V gene: TRBV29-1

CDR3 protein: CASSFLGGRNGEQYF
CDR3 DNA: TGTGCCAGCAGCTTCCTTGGGGGGCGCAACGGCGAGCAGTACTTC
CDR3 length: 15
J gene: TRBJ2-7
clone size: -
D gene: -
V gene: TRBV13

CDR3 protein: CASSLTWAPDYGYTF
CDR3 DNA: TGCGCCAGCAGCCTCACGTGGGCCCCCGACTATGGCTACACCTTC
CDR3 length: 15
J gene: TRBJ1-2
clone size: -
D gene: -
V gene: TRBV4-3

CDR3 protein: CASSAPPIDGLAGVEQFF
CDR3 DNA: TGTGCCAGCAGCGCCCCCCCAATTGACGGACTAGCGGGGGTAGAGCAGTTCTTC
CDR3 length: 18
J gene: TRBJ2-1
clone size: -
D gene: TRBD2
V gene: TRBV27

CDR3 protein: CASSLTGETQYF
CDR3 DNA: TGTGCCAGCAGCCTCACAGGGGAGACCCAGTACTTC
CDR3 length: 12
J gene: TRBJ2-5
clone size: -
D gene: -
V gene: TRBV28

CDR3 protein: CASDRFGGYEQYF
CDR3 DNA: TGTGCCAGCGACAGGTTTGGGGGGTACGAGCAGTACTTC
CDR3 length: 13
J gene: TRBJ2-7
clone size: -
D gene: -
V gene: TRBV6-1

CDR3 protein: CASTPRGFNYGYTF
CDR3 DNA: TGTGCCAGTACCCCGAGAGGTTTCAACTATGGCTACACCTTC
CDR3 length: 14
J gene: TRBJ1-2
clone size: -
D gene: -
V gene: TRBV19

CDR3 protein: CASTSQSTSGTFYEQYF
CDR3 DNA: TGTGCCAGCACCTCCCAATCGACTAGCGGGACGTTCTACGAGCAGTACTTC
CDR3 length: 17
J gene: TRBJ2-7
clone size: -
D gene: TRBD2
V gene: TRBV7-9

CDR3 protein: CASSYGPYEQYF
CDR3 DNA: TGTGCCAGCAGTTACGGACCTTACGAGCAGTACTTC
CDR3 length: 12
J gene: TRBJ2-7
clone size: -
D gene: -
V gene: TRBV6-6

CDR3 protein: CASSLSLILTVTDTQYF
CDR3 DNA: TGCGCCAGCAGCTTGTCGTTAATATTAACAGTCACAGATACGCAGTATTTT
CDR3 length: 17
J gene: TRBJ2-3
clone size: -
D gene: -
V gene: TRBV5-1

CDR3 protein: CASSLGSGVRGLFTEAFF
CDR3 DNA: TGTGCCAGCAGTTTAGGGTCCGGCGTCAGGGGGCTCTTCACTGAAGCTTTCTTT
CDR3 length: 18
J gene: TRBJ1-1
clone size: -
D gene: TRBD1
V gene: TRBV27

CDR3 protein: CASSFPSQGGDYGYTF
CDR3 DNA: TGTGCCAGCAGCTTTCCTTCTCAGGGGGGCGATTATGGCTACACCTTC
CDR3 length: 16
J gene: TRBJ1-2
clone size: -
D gene: TRBD1
V gene: TRBV7-9

CDR3 protein: CASSEAGAYEQYF
CDR3 DNA: TGTGCCAGCAGTGAGGCAGGGGCCTACGAGCAGTACTTC
CDR3 length: 13
J gene: TRBJ2-7
clone size: once
D gene: -
V gene: TRBV27

CDR3 protein: CASSVRTGVHTGELFF
CDR3 DNA: TGTGCCAGCAGCGTTAGGACAGGGGTCCACACCGGGGAGCTGTTTTTT
CDR3 length: 16
J gene: TRBJ2-2
clone size: -
D gene: TRBD1
V gene: TRBV7-9

CDR3 protein: CASSLGSTDTQYF
CDR3 DNA: TGTGCCAGCAGTTTGGGAAGCACAGATACGCAGTATTTT
CDR3 length: 13
J gene: TRBJ2-3
clone size: -
D gene: -
V gene: TRBV27

CDR3 protein: CASSLGGSNEQFF
CDR3 DNA: TGTGCCAGCAGCTTAGGGGGAAGCAATGAGCAGTTCTTC
CDR3 length: 13
J gene: TRBJ2-1
clone size: -
D gene: -
V gene: TRBV7-2

CDR3 protein: CASSYSLGARTGELFF
CDR3 DNA: TGTGCCAGCAGTTACTCGTTAGGGGCTCGCACCGGGGAGCTGTTTTTT
CDR3 length: 16
J gene: TRBJ2-2
clone size: -
D gene: -
V gene: TRBV6-5

CDR3 protein: CASSSELAPGELFF
CDR3 DNA: TGTGCCAGCAGCTCGGAACTAGCGCCCGGGGAGCTGTTTTTT
CDR3 length: 14
J gene: TRBJ2-2
clone size: -
D gene: TRBD2
V gene: TRBV7-3

CDR3 protein: CAIPTSGRSNTGELFF
CDR3 DNA: TGTGCCATTCCGACTAGCGGGAGGTCTAACACCGGGGAGCTGTTTTTT
CDR3 length: 16
J gene: TRBJ2-2
clone size: once
D gene: TRBD2
V gene: TRBV19

CDR3 protein: CASSSSYRGQQETQYF
CDR3 DNA: TGTGCCAGCAGTTCGTCTTATCGTGGACAGCAAGAGACCCAGTACTTC
CDR3 length: 16
J gene: TRBJ2-5
clone size: once
D gene: -
V gene: TRBV7-9

CDR3 protein: CASSQNQGARDKFF
CDR3 DNA: TGTGCCAGCAGCCAAAACCAAGGAGCTAGGGACAAGTTCTTC
CDR3 length: 14
J gene: TRBJ2-1
clone size: -
D gene: -
V gene: TRBV14

CDR3 protein: CASSRTSGRGNTDTQYF
CDR3 DNA: TGTGCCAGCAGCAGGACTAGCGGGAGAGGGAACACAGATACGCAGTATTTT
CDR3 length: 17
J gene: TRBJ2-3
clone size: -
D gene: TRBD2
V gene: TRBV7-9

CDR3 protein: CASSSPPNEQYF
CDR3 DNA: TGTGCCAGCAGCTCCCCCCCAAACGAGCAGTACTTC
CDR3 length: 12
J gene: TRBJ2-7
clone size: -
D gene: -
V gene: TRBV7-2

CDR3 protein: CASSSGDKPYEQYF
CDR3 DNA: TGTGCCAGCAGCTCCGGGGACAAACCCTACGAGCAGTACTTC
CDR3 length: 14
J gene: TRBJ2-7
clone size: -
D gene: -
V gene: TRBV5-4

CDR3 protein: CASSSSGYQETQYF
CDR3 DNA: TGTGCCAGCAGCTCTAGCGGATACCAAGAGACCCAGTACTTC
CDR3 length: 14
J gene: TRBJ2-5
clone size: once
D gene: TRBD2
V gene: TRBV7-3

CDR3 protein: CASSGGPYSNQPQHF
CDR3 DNA: TGTGCCAGCAGCGGAGGGCCCTATAGCAATCAGCCCCAGCATTTT
CDR3 length: 15
J gene: TRBJ1-5
clone size: -
D gene: -
V gene: TRBV5-4

CDR3 protein: CASSFGQGVYNEQFF
CDR3 DNA: TGTGCCAGCAGCTTTGGACAGGGAGTCTACAATGAGCAGTTCTTC
CDR3 length: 15
J gene: TRBJ2-1
clone size: -
D gene: TRBD1
V gene: TRBV13

CDR3 protein: CASSEFDRGNIQYF
CDR3 DNA: TGTGCCAGCAGTGAATTCGACAGGGGTAACATTCAGTACTTC
CDR3 length: 14
J gene: TRBJ2-4
clone size: -
D gene: TRBD1
V gene: TRBV6-1

CDR3 protein: CATSAPEGDLDRFHTF
CDR3 DNA: TGTGCCACCAGCGCACCCGAGGGGGACTTAGACCGTTTCCACACCTTC
CDR3 length: 16
J gene: TRBJ1-2
clone size: once
D gene: -
V gene: TRBV15

CDR3 protein: CASREDRGLVYGYTF
CDR3 DNA: TGTGCCAGCAGAGAGGACAGGGGGCTCGTCTATGGCTACACCTTC
CDR3 length: 15
J gene: TRBJ1-2
clone size: -
D gene: TRBD1
V gene: TRBV2

CDR3 protein: CASSERTNTEAFF
CDR3 DNA: TGCGCCAGCAGCGAGAGGACGAACACTGAAGCTTTCTTT
CDR3 length: 13
J gene: TRBJ1-1
clone size: -
D gene: -
V gene: TRBV5-1

CDR3 protein: CASSTPRGSEGSYNEQFF
CDR3 DNA: TGTGCCAGCAGCACCCCGCGAGGGAGTGAAGGTTCCTACAATGAGCAGTTCTTC
CDR3 length: 18
J gene: TRBJ2-1
clone size: -
D gene: -
V gene: TRBV11-1

CDR3 protein: CASSQDRGVRETQYF
CDR3 DNA: TGCGCCAGCAGCCAAGATCGGGGGGTCAGAGAGACCCAGTACTTC
CDR3 length: 15
J gene: TRBJ2-5
clone size: -
D gene: TRBD2
V gene: TRBV4-3

CDR3 protein: CASSFLARGDEYF
CDR3 DNA: TGTGCCAGCAGTTTTCTGGCCCGTGGTGATGAGTACTTC
CDR3 length: 13
J gene: TRBJ2-7
clone size: -
D gene: -
V gene: TRBV28

CDR3 protein: CASSLSVEVNTEAFF
CDR3 DNA: TGCGCCAGCAGCTTGTCGGTTGAGGTGAACACTGAAGCTTTCTTT
CDR3 length: 15
J gene: TRBJ1-1
clone size: -
D gene: -
V gene: TRBV5-1

CDR3 protein: CASSPTQGAPEFF
CDR3 DNA: TGTGCCAGCAGCCCAACCCAGGGGGCGCCGGAGTTCTTC
CDR3 length: 13
J gene: TRBJ2-1
clone size: -
D gene: TRBD1
V gene: TRBV7-9

CDR3 protein: CASSLTAGEGDTEAFF
CDR3 DNA: TGTGCCAGCAGTTTAACGGCAGGGGAGGGGGACACTGAAGCTTTCTTT
CDR3 length: 16
J gene: TRBJ1-1
clone size: -
D gene: -
V gene: TRBV6-5

CDR3 protein: CASSEHVSDEAFF
CDR3 DNA: TGCGCCAGCAGTGAGCACGTCTCCGATGAAGCTTTCTTT
CDR3 length: 13
J gene: TRBJ1-1
clone size: -
D gene: -
V gene: TRBV10-2

CDR3 protein: CASSLPLAGVIETQYF
CDR3 DNA: TGTGCCAGCAGCTTGCCCTTAGCGGGGGTGATAGAGACCCAGTACTTC
CDR3 length: 16
J gene: TRBJ2-5
clone size: once
D gene: TRBD2
V gene: TRBV5-6